The rows below give T cell receptor beta chains drawn from one sample of a study of blood T cell repertoires in COVID-19. Produced via immunoSEQ multiplex PCR; TCRdb's table is partial and in-frame only. The sample lists some 300,000 clones, about nine tenths occurring once. The sample taken for sequencing was PBMCs or T cells enriched from blood (not recorded which). The source of these receptors is a woman in her 50s who had been exposed to COVID-19. The CDR3 runs from the conserved cysteine through the conserved F or W. A D gene is named only where the DNA matches it firmly. Some rows mark clone size as missing; the rest say once, few, many or name a class of expanded clone.

size: NA
V: TRBV5-1
J: TRBJ2-1
D: TRBD1
DNA: TGCGCCAGCAGCCTAGGACAGGCCAATGAGCAGTTCTTC
CDR3: CASSLGQANEQFF

size: NA
V: TRBV5-1
J: TRBJ1-2
D: TRBD1
DNA: TGCGCCAGCAGCTTGACAGGGGATAACTATGGCTACACCTTC
CDR3: CASSLTGDNYGYTF

size: NA
V: TRBV19
J: TRBJ1-1
D: NA
DNA: TGTGCCAGTAGTAACACCGCCAACACTGAAGCTTTCTTT
CDR3: CASSNTANTEAFF

size: NA
V: TRBV25-1
J: TRBJ1-1
D: NA
DNA: TGTGCCAGCAGAAGGGACTCTAGAACAACTGAAGCTTTCTTT
CDR3: CASRRDSRTTEAFF

size: few
V: TRBV19
J: TRBJ1-5
D: NA
DNA: TGTGCCAGTAGTGCCGGACAGAAGAATCAGCCCCAGCATTTT
CDR3: CASSAGQKNQPQHF

size: NA
V: TRBV18
J: TRBJ2-5
D: TRBD2
DNA: TGTGCCAGCTGCGGACTAGTAGAAGAGACCCAGTACTTC
CDR3: CASCGLVEETQYF

size: NA
V: TRBV3-1/TRBV3-2
J: TRBJ1-2
D: TRBD1
DNA: TGTGCCAGCAGCCAAGATGCGGGACAGCTTAACTATGGCTACACCTTC
CDR3: CASSQDAGQLNYGYTF

size: NA
V: TRBV30
J: TRBJ1-6
D: TRBD1
DNA: TGTGCCTGGAGCCCCGGACAGGGTAATTCACCCCTCCACTTT
CDR3: CAWSPGQGNSPLHF

size: NA
V: TRBV14
J: TRBJ2-7
D: TRBD1
DNA: TGTGCCAGCAGCCTCACGGGACAGGGGGCCTACGAGCAGTACTTC
CDR3: CASSLTGQGAYEQYF

size: NA
V: TRBV19
J: TRBJ1-2
D: TRBD1
DNA: TGTGCCAGTAGGCCGGGACAGGGGGCTGGCTACACCTTC
CDR3: CASRPGQGAGYTF

size: NA
V: TRBV6-5
J: TRBJ1-1
D: NA
DNA: TGTGCGGTCCGGGGAACCCCAACGAAGAACACTGAAGCTTTCTTT
CDR3: CAVRGTPTKNTEAFF

size: NA
V: TRBV9
J: TRBJ2-2
D: TRBD1
DNA: TGTGCCAGCAGCGTAGGAGGGACAGGAATCAACACCGGGGAGCTGTTTTTT
CDR3: CASSVGGTGINTGELFF

size: NA
V: TRBV5-1
J: TRBJ2-5
D: TRBD2
DNA: TGCGCCAGCAGCTCCCCTCACAGCGGGGGTAGGAACAAGGAGACCCAGTACTTC
CDR3: CASSSPHSGGRNKETQYF

size: NA
V: TRBV7-2
J: TRBJ2-7
D: NA
DNA: TGTGCCAGCAGGGGGGCTGGGCACGAGCAGTACTTC
CDR3: CASRGAGHEQYF

size: NA
V: TRBV6-6
J: TRBJ1-5
D: TRBD1
DNA: TGTGCCAGTAGTCCTTCCCCGGGACAGGGGGCTAGCAATCAGCCCCAGCATTTT
CDR3: CASSPSPGQGASNQPQHF

size: NA
V: TRBV7-9
J: TRBJ2-7
D: TRBD1
DNA: TGTGCCAGCAGCTTAACCGGGACAGTTACGGAGCAGTACTTC
CDR3: CASSLTGTVTEQYF

size: NA
V: TRBV5-1
J: TRBJ2-7
D: TRBD1
DNA: TGCGCCAGCAGCTCCGGGACAGCCCACGAGCAGTACTTC
CDR3: CASSSGTAHEQYF

size: NA
V: TRBV7-2
J: TRBJ2-2
D: TRBD1
DNA: TGTGCCAGCAGCGGCAGGGACAGGGGGACCGGGGAGCTGTTTTTT
CDR3: CASSGRDRGTGELFF

size: NA
V: TRBV6-5
J: TRBJ2-3
D: TRBD2
DNA: TGTGCCAGCACGGGGGGAGCCCTTAGCACAGATACGCAGTATTTT
CDR3: CASTGGALSTDTQYF

size: NA
V: TRBV5-1
J: TRBJ1-4
D: NA
DNA: TGCGCCAGCAGCTTGAACGGAAAACTGTTTTTT
CDR3: CASSLNGKLFF

size: NA
V: TRBV18
J: TRBJ2-1
D: TRBD1
DNA: TGTGCCAGCTCAGACAGGGTTCAGTACAATGAGCAGTTCTTC
CDR3: CASSDRVQYNEQFF

size: NA
V: TRBV12-3/TRBV12-4
J: TRBJ2-2
D: NA
DNA: TGTGCCAGCAGAGTACAGGGCCCCGGGGAGCTGTTTTTT
CDR3: CASRVQGPGELFF

size: NA
V: TRBV5-4
J: TRBJ1-1
D: TRBD1
DNA: TGTGCCAGCAGCTCCGATGGACAGGGCCGGCGAAGTGAAGCTTTCTTT
CDR3: CASSSDGQGRRSEAFF

size: few
V: TRBV10-3
J: TRBJ2-2
D: NA
DNA: TGTGCCATCACCATGACCGGGGAGCTGTTTTTT
CDR3: CAITMTGELFF

size: NA
V: TRBV5-4
J: TRBJ2-6
D: TRBD1
DNA: TGTGCCAGCAGCTTGGAAGGCAGGGGGCTTCCTGGGGCCAACGTCCTGACTTTC
CDR3: CASSLEGRGLPGANVLTF